One and the same sample provided the 19 T cell receptor beta chains below, sequenced in a study of blood T cell repertoires in COVID-19. Produced via immunoSEQ multiplex PCR; TCRdb's table is partial and in-frame only. The sample gives roughly 38,000 clones, 85% to 90% of which show up once; 59% is in the top ten. Sequencing was done on a sample of peripheral blood. Every receptor here comes from a man between 65 and 85 years old with acute or convalescent COVID-19.

For the CDR3, the DNA is TGTGCCAGCAGTCAACTAGCGGGTGACACAGATACGCAGTATTTT. Its translation is CASSQLAGDTDTQYF. This chain connects TRBV6-5 to TRBJ2-3; 9 bases line up with TRBD2. This CDR3 spans 15 amino acids. Germline CDR1 MNHEY, CDR2 SVGAGI. V gave up 5 bases and J gave up 2 bases; unmatched junction bases: 5.

This chain joins TRBV30 and TRBJ1-1; maybe TRBD1 (6 bases). Germline V gene sequence: CDR1 GTSNPN, CDR2 SVGIG (reference sequence). Trimming cost V 5 bases and J 0 bases, with 16 bases left between them. This CDR3 spans 15 amino acids. CDR3 sequence: CAWEKVTGMNTEAFF. The CDR3 bases are TGTGCCTGGGAGAAAGTTACAGGGATGAACACTGAAGCTTTCTTT.

The chain couples TRBV4-3 to TRBJ2-7; D remains ambiguous. CDR3 length equals 14 residues. In germline, CDR1 is LGHNA, CDR2 YSLEER. V lost 1 base to trimming and J lost 2 bases, with 9 bases between them. The CDR3 spells CASSQAWQAYEQYF. CDR3 in DNA: TGCGCCAGCAGCCAAGCTTGGCAGGCCTACGAGCAGTACTTC.

The CDR3 spells CAWARQGGGETQYF. CDR3 sequence (DNA): TGTGCCTGGGCTAGACAGGGGGGAGGAGAGACCCAGTACTTC. The chain carries TRBV30 and TRBJ2-5; 9 bases fit TRBD1. Trimming at V came to 5 bases and at J to 4 bases, leaving 8 bases not matched to a gene. CDR3 length: 14 amino acids. Germline CDR1 and CDR2: GTSNPN and SVGIG (reference sequence).

This clone was seen once. This chain connects TRBV6-6 to TRBJ1-2; the D is unclear. Trimming removed 2 bases at V and 6 bases at J, with 13 bases between. From germline, CDR1 is MNHNY and CDR2 SVGAGI (reference sequence). This CDR3 is 14 amino acids long. The CDR3 DNA is TGTGCCAGCAGTTACCGGCAGGAGGTAGATGGCTACACCTTC. Its translation is CASSYRQEVDGYTF.

The chain links TRBV11-3 to TRBJ2-2; D perhaps matches TRBD2 (6 bases). The V end lost 5 bases, the J end lost 5 bases, and 12 bases lay between the germline ends. The CDR3 loop spans 14 amino acids. The germline gives CDR1 SGHNT, CDR2 YENEEA. Here the CDR3 reads CASSPGTLTGELFF. In DNA, the CDR3 is TGTGCCAGCAGCCCCGGGACTCTTACCGGGGAGCTGTTTTTT. Complete variable domain (other parts from reference TRBV11-3 and TRBJ2-2): EAGVVQSPRYKIIEKKQPVAFWCNPISGHNTLYWYLQNLGQGPELLIRYENEEAVDDSQLPKDRFSAERLKGVDSTLKIQPAELGDSAVYLCASSPGTLTGELFFGEGSRLTVL.

The rearrangement uses TRBV7-9 and TRBJ2-5; 8 nucleotides match TRBD2. Per germline, CDR1 SEHNR and CDR2 FQNEAQ (reference sequence). This CDR3 region has 15 residues. V was clipped by 8 bases and J by 2 bases; unmatched bases: 10. The CDR3: CASATGGAGQETQYF. The CDR3 bases are TGTGCCAGCGCCACCGGGGGGGCCGGGCAAGAGACCCAGTACTTC.

This sequence joins TRBV3-1 (or the pseudogene TRBV3-2) and TRBJ2-1; 11 nucleotides line up with TRBD2. Germline lookup yields CDR1 LGHDT and CDR2 YNNKEL (reference sequence). The junction had 8 bases not matched to a gene; V was cut back by 0 bases and J by 10 bases. The CDR3 runs 16 residues. The CDR3 reads CASSQDRLAGGPEQFF. The CDR3 nucleotides are TGTGCCAGCAGCCAAGATCGGCTAGCGGGAGGACCCGAGCAGTTCTTC.

This chain joins TRBV5-4 and TRBJ1-3, with TRBD1 matching 7 bases. V was clipped by 5 bases and J by 2 bases; unmatched bases: 4. Germline V CDR1 and CDR2: SGHNT, YYREEE (reference sequence). The CDR3 loop spans 14 amino acids. Here the CDR3 reads CASRYTGAGNTIYF. The CDR3 DNA follows: TGTGCCAGCAGGTATACAGGGGCTGGAAACACCATATATTTT.

CDR3 residues: CASRGLGQGSEAFF. Here the CDR3 DNA reads TGTGCCAGCAGAGGCCTGGGACAGGGCTCAGAAGCTTTCTTT. V and J are TRBV27 and TRBJ1-1, with TRBD1 matching 9 bases. V lost 6 bases, J lost 8 bases, and 10 bases stayed unmatched. In germline, CDR1 is MNHEY, CDR2 SMNVEV (reference sequence). The length of the CDR3 is 14 residues.

The V and J genes are TRBV24-1 and TRBJ2-2; tentatively, D is TRBD1 (6 bases). This CDR3 comprises 15 residues. Trimming removed 4 bases from V and 1 base from J, with 9 bases in between. The germline gives CDR1 KGHDR, CDR2 SFDVKD. In DNA form, the CDR3 reads TGTGCCACCAGTGACTGGACAGTGAACACCGGGGAGCTGTTTTTT. Its protein product is CATSDWTVNTGELFF.

This clone was counted once. The J gene is TRBJ2-7, the V gene TRBV6-6, with 12 bases that match TRBD2. V trimming: 0 bases; J trimming: 6 bases; junction bases outside the gene matches: 3. The germline V gene has CDR1 MNHNY and CDR2 SVGAGI (reference sequence). CDR3 length equals 15 residues. DNA for the CDR3: TGTGCCAGCAGTTACTCGACTAGCGGGAGTTTCGAGCAGTACTTC. Residues: CASSYSTSGSFEQYF.

The chain carries TRBV4-3 and TRBJ2-7; tentatively, D is TRBD2 (5 bases). The germline CDR1 and CDR2 sequences are LGHNA and YSLEER. The CDR3 spans 15 residues. Trimming removed 1 base from V and 0 bases from J, with 10 bases in between. CDR3 residues: CASSQVRSGSYEQYF. CDR3 DNA sequence: TGCGCCAGCAGCCAAGTGAGAAGCGGCTCCTACGAGCAGTACTTC.

The J gene is TRBJ1-1, the V gene TRBV14; no clear D. The CDR3 has 13 residues. V lost 4 bases and J lost 4, with 10 bases in between. Germline V gene lookup returns CDR1 SGHDN and CDR2 FVKESK. As DNA, the CDR3 is TGTGCCAGCAGCCCTGGACGGGGCACTGAAGCTTTCTTT. Its protein product is CASSPGRGTEAFF.

The chain links TRBV6-1 to TRBJ1-5; weak D call: TRBD1 (5 bases). The CDR3 contains 15 residues. Trimming took off 0 bases at V and 2 bases at J, with 8 bases between the two ends. Germline V gene data show CDR1 as MNHNS and CDR2 as SASEGT. The CDR3: CASSEASGGNQPQHF. CDR3 bases: TGTGCCAGCAGTGAAGCGTCGGGGGGCAATCAGCCCCAGCATTTT.

The CDR3 is CASSPYLGPGGNTIYF. Written as DNA, the CDR3 is TGTGCCAGCAGCCCATACTTGGGCCCTGGGGGAAACACCATATATTTT. The rearrangement joins TRBV7-8 to TRBJ1-3, with D unclear. Germline V CDR1 and CDR2: SGHVS, FQNEAQ. V lost 5 bases and J lost 4, with 18 bases in between. This CDR3 is 16 amino acids long.

This clone was seen just once. The genes are TRBV7-9 and TRBJ1-5; D gene ambiguous. The ends were cut back, 2 bases at V and 4 bases at J, with 3 bases in the middle. Germline loops: CDR1 SEHNR, CDR2 FQNEAQ (reference sequence). This CDR3 comprises 12 residues. CDR3 residues: CASSLPNQPQHF. CDR3 sequence (DNA): TGTGCCAGCAGCTTACCGAATCAGCCCCAGCATTTT.

The chain carries TRBV12-3 or TRBV12-4 and TRBJ1-3; D remains ambiguous. The CDR3 sequence is 13 residues long. V shed 5 bases and J shed 8 bases, with 13 bases lying between them. Written as DNA, the CDR3 is TGTGCCAGCAGTCCTACTACGCTCTACACCATATATTTT. Amino acid sequence: CASSPTTLYTIYF.

This CDR3 reads CASRDRGSFGQYF. For the CDR3, the DNA is TGTGCCAGCCGGGACAGGGGATCTTTTGGGCAGTACTTC. The V and J genes are TRBV19 and TRBJ2-7, with 10 bases that match TRBD1. From germline, CDR1 is LNHDA and CDR2 SQIVND (reference sequence). The CDR3 is 13 amino acids. After removal of 9 bases from V and 9 bases from J, the junction contained 11 bases not matched to a gene.